This TCR beta chain derives from a study of T cell changes during pregnancy in multiple sclerosis. The CDR3 sequence is 11 residues long. Per germline, CDR1 SGHRS and CDR2 YFSETQ. V was trimmed by 3 bases and J by 8 bases, leaving 8 bases between them. The method was immunoSEQ multiplex PCR; TCRdb's version includes in-frame clones alone and lacks a portion of them. The sample contains over 70,000 clones, approximately 90% of which appear only once. Sample: peripheral blood, taken in the first trimester of pregnancy. The TCR was taken from a female donor in good health, enrolled as a control in a pregnancy study. The rearrangement joins TRBV5-1 to TRBJ1-2; tentatively, D is TRBD1 (5 bases). The CDR3 DNA reads as TGCGCCAGCAGCTGGGGGGAAGGCTACACCTTC. As protein: CASSWGEGYTF.